This paragraph reports one T cell receptor beta chain. Its antigen remains undetermined. Base quality data are lacking; no much larger clone is found one base away. This specimen comes from a study of T cell changes during pregnancy in multiple sclerosis (dated by TCRdb to the late 2010s). About the investigation overall: Changes in the T cell repertoire over the course of pregnancy were examined in this study in women with multiple sclerosis.

Libraries were prepared through the immunoSEQ multiplex PCR assay. Drawn from immuneACCESS, this table holds only the in-frame rearrangements with V and J called that TCRdb kept. Clones are partly lost; checked studies trace under half to an unresolved V gene and leave the rest unexplained. This sample has tens of thousands of clones in its table, and just under 95% of those were observed once. About 0.69% of the sample goes to the ten largest clones. This TCR derives from a female donor in good health, enrolled as a control in a pregnancy study. This specimen was peripheral blood, taken in the second trimester of pregnancy.

The base sequence is TGTGCCATCTCCCGACAGGAAGAAAACATTCAGTACTTC. Its amino acids are CAISRQEENIQYF. The chain uses TRBV10-3 and TRBJ2-4; TRBD1 is a possible D gene, resting on 6 matching bases. V was cut back by 8 bases and J by 5 bases, leaving a gap of 13 bases between them. From its cysteine to its phenylalanine, the CDR3 spans 13 amino acids. Only the CDR3 portion is preserved as DNA: 39 bases, with reading frame beginning at the first base. Based on the germline V gene, the CDR1 and CDR2 sequences are ENHRY and SYGVKD.